This T cell receptor beta chain was sequenced in a study of shared clonotypes between healthy human individuals. General observations from the study: Measured sharing among donors was expected to vary with sequencing depth.

The investigators split CD4+ cells into a CD45RA+ naive subset and a CD45RA-negative memory subset. Replicate sorted-subset PCRs were loaded with 150 to 200 ng DNA, approximately 31,000 T cell genomes. Assay: immunoSEQ multiplex PCR; the TCRdb copy retains only in-frame clones and omits some. This table holds about 730,000 clones, approximately 72% found once. About this clone: What it binds is unknown.

V lost 4 bases and J 1 base, leaving 10 bases between the germline ends. This CDR3 has 14 amino acids. Germline loops: CDR1 LNHDA, CDR2 SQIVND (reference sequence). Sequenced sample: memory CD4+ T cells sorted from blood. Regarding subset: CD45RA-negative fraction. This receptor was obtained from a young woman in good health. The J gene is TRBJ2-5, the V gene TRBV19, with D perhaps matching TRBD1 (5 bases). The CDR3 loop reads CASSKAGIQETQYF. CDR3 in DNA: TGTGCCAGTAGTAAGGCAGGGATCCAAGAGACCCAGTACTTC.